Below are 8 T cell receptor beta chains sequenced from a single sample in a study of blood T cell repertoires in COVID-19. Profiled with immunoSEQ multiplex PCR; TCRdb holds only in-frame clones, not every one. The sample lists approximately 240,000 clones, under 95% seen once, with 1.5% to 2% in the top ten. The specimen was PBMCs or T cells enriched from blood (not recorded which). These receptors were taken from a woman in her late teens or twenties who had recovered from COVID-19.

The chain has TRBV7-8 and TRBJ1-2; no reliable D call. Germline-derived CDR1 and CDR2 are SGHVS and FQNEAQ. The V end was cut by 2 bases, the J end by 3 bases, with 7 bases between. The CDR3 runs to 13 residues. CDR3 sequence: CASSLLTDYGYTF. The CDR3, as DNA: TGTGCCAGCAGCTTACTCACGGACTATGGCTACACCTTC.

This chain connects TRBV5-1 to TRBJ2-2, with 9 bases lining up with TRBD2. This CDR3 comprises 16 residues. Losses at the gene ends were 4 bases for V and 4 bases for J; bases not matched to a gene: 8. Germline V lookup: CDR1 SGHRS, CDR2 YFSETQ. This CDR3 reads CASSPGRGGVTGELFF. The CDR3 DNA is TGCGCCAGCAGCCCCGGGCGGGGGGGCGTCACCGGGGAGCTGTTTTTT.

The J gene is TRBJ2-5, the V gene TRBV5-1, with TRBD1 matching over 11 bases. The CDR3 length is 15 residues. Germline assignment: CDR1 SGHRS and CDR2 YFSETQ. V gave up 4 bases and J gave up 4 bases; unmatched junction bases: 6. CDR3 sequence reads: CASSVGTGGGETQYF. CDR3 DNA: TGCGCCAGCAGCGTCGGGACAGGGGGAGGAGAGACCCAGTACTTC.

The chain combines TRBV27 with TRBJ2-1, with TRBD2 matching over 14 bases. V shed 2 bases and J 6 bases; nucleotides not matched to a gene: 15. This CDR3 is built from 20 residues. The germline CDR1 and CDR2 sequences are MNHEY and SMNVEV (reference sequence). Here the CDR3 reads CASSLHRPPGLAGVRNEQFF. The CDR3 bases are TGTGCCAGCAGTTTACATCGGCCACCGGGACTAGCGGGAGTACGCAATGAGCAGTTCTTC.

CDR3 DNA sequence: TGTGCCAGCAGCCCTTACAAGAAGGAGGGTATGAACACTGAAGCTTTCTTT. The encoded protein is CASSPYKKEGMNTEAFF. This chain connects TRBV7-9 to TRBJ1-1; D gene uncertain. The CDR3 is 17 residues long. The V gene lost 5 bases and the J gene lost 0 bases, with 19 bases spanning the gap. Germline loops: CDR1 SEHNR, CDR2 FQNEAQ (reference sequence). The variable domain in full, completed from reference TRBV7-9 and TRBJ1-1, reads DTGVSQNPRHKITKRGQNVTFRCDPISEHNRLYWYRQTLGQGPEFLTYFQNEAQLEKSRLLSDRFSAERPKGSFSTLEIQRTEQGDSAMYLCASSPYKKEGMNTEAFFGQGTRLTVV.

The V gene is TRBV11-2, the J gene TRBJ2-5; D unclear. Germline lookup yields CDR1 SGHAT and CDR2 FQNNGV. The CDR3 runs 15 residues. The V gene lost 4 bases and the J gene lost 1 base, with 13 bases spanning the gap. The CDR3 region is CASSWSGEAQETQYF. The CDR3 DNA reads TGTGCCAGCAGCTGGTCCGGAGAAGCCCAAGAGACCCAGTACTTC. Full variable domain (missing parts from reference TRBV11-2 and TRBJ2-5): EAGVAQSPRYKIIEKRQSVAFWCNPISGHATLYWYQQILGQGPKLLIQFQNNGVVDDSQLPKDRFSAERLKGVDSTLKIQPAKLEDSAVYLCASSWSGEAQETQYFGPGTRLLVL.

Turning to this clone: One junction end does not reproduce the germline sequence, and a read error may be involved. The chain couples TRBV3-1 (or the pseudogene TRBV3-2) to TRBJ1-1; D is uncertain. CDR3 length: 14 residues. CDR1 and CDR2 (germline): LGHDT, YNNKEL (reference sequence). The CDR3 spells CASSQVGEGTEAFF. The CDR3 DNA is TGTGCCAGCAGTCAAGTCGGGGAGGGCACTGAAGCTTTCTTT.

This chain connects TRBV5-1 to TRBJ1-4, with 8 bases identical to TRBD1. V dropped 2 bases and J dropped 7; count of bases not matched to a gene: 10. Per germline, CDR1 SGHRS and CDR2 YFSETQ. This CDR3 is built from 16 residues. This chain's CDR3 is CASSFQGAVEGEKLFF. In DNA, the CDR3 is TGCGCCAGCAGCTTTCAGGGGGCCGTTGAGGGTGAAAAACTGTTTTTT. Full variable domain (outside the CDR3, taken from reference TRBV5-1 and TRBJ1-4): KAGVTQTPRYLIKTRGQQVTLSCSPISGHRSVSWYQQTPGQGLQFLFEYFSETQRNKGNFPGRFSGRQFSNSRSEMNVSTLELGDSALYLCASSFQGAVEGEKLFFGSGTQLSVL.